One and the same sample provided the 9 T cell receptor beta chains below, sequenced in a study of blood T cell repertoires in COVID-19. The method was immunoSEQ multiplex PCR; TCRdb's version includes in-frame clones alone and lacks a portion of them. Among 200,000 to 250,000 clones, 81% were seen once, and the ten largest hold around 7.2%. Sequencing was done on a sample of peripheral blood. The receptors shown here come from a woman aged 80 or over with COVID-19, enrolled during active disease.

The chain joins TRBV3-1 (or the pseudogene TRBV3-2) to TRBJ2-3, with 9 bases aligning to TRBD2. V lost 5 bases, J lost 2 bases, and 8 bases stayed unmatched. The germline gives CDR1 LGHDT, CDR2 YNNKEL (reference sequence). The CDR3 covers 16 residues. The CDR3 is CASSSPSGAFTDTQYF. The CDR3 DNA reads as TGTGCCAGCAGCTCACCTAGCGGGGCCTTCACAGATACGCAGTATTTT.

The chain couples TRBV24-1 to TRBJ2-5, with 7 bases lining up with TRBD1. Per germline, CDR1 KGHDR and CDR2 SFDVKD. J gave up 9 bases and V 9 bases, and 12 bases lay outside the gene matches. The CDR3 length is 13 residues. In DNA form, the CDR3 reads TGTGCCACCGGACAGGCGTCCGGAGGTGCCCAGTACTTC. Its translation: CATGQASGGAQYF.

The chain employs TRBV6-5 and TRBJ1-1, with D possibly TRBD1 on 5 matching bases. The V and J ends lost 2 bases and 4 bases respectively, with 14 bases between them. The germline V gene has CDR1 MNHEY and CDR2 SVGAGI. The CDR3 is 15 residues long. The CDR3 protein is CASSYDSERRTEAFF. The CDR3 coding sequence is TGTGCCAGCAGTTACGACAGTGAAAGGCGCACTGAAGCTTTCTTT.

The V and J genes are TRBV9 and TRBJ1-3, with 7 bases lining up with TRBD1. The CDR3 loop spans 16 amino acids. CDR1 is SGDLS and CDR2 is YYNGEE in the germline V gene. V gave up 0 bases and J gave up 0 bases; unmatched junction bases: 3. CDR3 DNA sequence: TGTGCCAGCAGCGTAGGGGGACAGACCTCTGGAAACACCATATATTTT. Translation gives CASSVGGQTSGNTIYF.

In nucleotides, the CDR3 is TGTGCCAGCAGTTACCTCGGACAAACCACCGGGGAGCTGTTTTTT. It specifies CASSYLGQTTGELFF. This chain connects TRBV6-5 to TRBJ2-2; maybe TRBD1 (5 bases). CDR3 length: 15 amino acids. CDR1 MNHEY and CDR2 SVGAGI come from the germline V gene. Trimming removed 2 bases from V and 4 bases from J, with 11 bases in between.

The rearrangement links TRBV2 to TRBJ1-5; the D is unclear. The CDR3 covers 13 residues. The V gene's germline CDR1 is SNHLY and CDR2 FYNNEI. V was trimmed by 3 bases and J by 9 bases, leaving 12 bases between them. CDR3 in DNA: TGTGCCAGCAGTGACGGGAGCCAAGGGCCCCAGCATTTT. This sequence encodes CASSDGSQGPQHF. Looking up the rest from reference TRBV2 and TRBJ1-5 gives the full variable domain: EPEVTQTPSHQVTQMGQEVILRCVPISNHLYFYWYRQILGQKVEFLVSFYNNEISEKSEIFDDQFSVERPDGSNFTLKIRSTKLEDSAMYFCASSDGSQGPQHFGDGTRLSIL.

The chain couples TRBV11-2 to TRBJ1-2; D might be TRBD1 (6 bases). This CDR3 has 13 residues. CDR1 SGHAT and CDR2 FQNNGV come from the germline V gene. V lost 3 bases and J 7 bases, leaving 12 bases between the germline ends. The CDR3 sequence: CASSFAGARGYTF. In DNA, the CDR3 is TGTGCCAGCAGCTTCGCGGGGGCGCGTGGCTACACCTTC.

The chain joins TRBV10-3 to TRBJ2-7; perhaps TRBD1 as D (5 bases). CDR3 length: 14 residues. Germline CDR1 reads ENHRY; CDR2 reads SYGVKD. Trimming removed 4 bases from V and 4 bases from J, with 14 bases in between. CDR3 bases: TGTGCCATCAGTGCCCTCCCAGGGAAATACGAGCAGTACTTC. Its translation is CAISALPGKYEQYF.

The chain carries TRBV5-1 and TRBJ1-6, with unresolved D. The length of the CDR3 is 16 residues. CDR1 is SGHRS, CDR2 YFSETQ, per germline. Trimming cost V 0 bases and J 0 bases, with 7 bases left between them. The CDR3 sequence is CASSLAGSSYNSPLHF. The DNA for the CDR3 is TGCGCCAGCAGCTTGGCCGGGAGCTCCTATAATTCACCCCTCCACTTT.